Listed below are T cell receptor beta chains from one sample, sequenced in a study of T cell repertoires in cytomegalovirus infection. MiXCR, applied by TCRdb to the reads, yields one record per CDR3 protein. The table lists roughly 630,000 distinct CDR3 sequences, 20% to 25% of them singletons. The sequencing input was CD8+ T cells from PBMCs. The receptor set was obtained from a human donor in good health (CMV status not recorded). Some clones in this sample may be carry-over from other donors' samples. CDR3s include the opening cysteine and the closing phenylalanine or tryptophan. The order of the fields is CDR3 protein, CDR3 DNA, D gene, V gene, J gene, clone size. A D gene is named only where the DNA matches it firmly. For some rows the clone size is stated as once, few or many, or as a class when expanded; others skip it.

CASSLTGGVESGANVLTF,TGTGCCAGCAGTTTAACAGGGGGCGTTGAATCTGGGGCCAACGTCCTGACTTTC,TRBD1,TRBV6-5,TRBJ2-6,many
CVSSSPGLGPDTQYF,TGTGTCAGCAGTTCCCCCGGACTAGGACCAGATACGCAGTATTTT,TRBD2,TRBV28,TRBJ2-3,-
CASSYSQGHNEQFF,TGTGCCAGCAGTTACTCCCAGGGACACAATGAGCAGTTCTTC,-,TRBV6-5,TRBJ2-1,-
CASGRGLAPEAFF,TGCGCCAGCGGCAGGGGGCTGGCTCCTGAAGCTTTCTTT,TRBD1,TRBV23-1,TRBJ1-1,-
CSVEGKGGGDYNEQFF,TGCAGCGTTGAAGGGAAGGGCGGGGGGGATTACAATGAGCAGTTCTTC,TRBD2,TRBV29-1,TRBJ2-1,-
CSVEVSPSVIDEQFF,TGCAGCGTTGAAGTAAGTCCCTCCGTTATCGATGAGCAGTTCTTC,-,TRBV29-1,TRBJ2-1,few
CALGGIWTEAFF,TGCGCCCTCGGAGGGATTTGGACTGAAGCTTTCTTT,-,TRBV23-1,TRBJ1-1,-
CASSTGPGANVLTF,TGTGCCAGTAGTACAGGTCCTGGGGCCAACGTCCTGACTTTC,-,TRBV19,TRBJ2-6,-
CASSQGDTSYNEQFF,TGCGCCAGCAGCCAGGGGGACACTAGCTACAATGAGCAGTTCTTC,-,TRBV4-1,TRBJ2-1,-
CASSLGTTAQPQHF,TGTGCCAGCAGCTTAGGGACCACGGCTCAGCCCCAGCATTTT,-,TRBV7-8,TRBJ1-5,many
CASGPRGTYNEQFF,TGTGCCAGCGGACCGAGGGGGACCTACAATGAGCAGTTCTTC,-,TRBV7-6,TRBJ2-1,many
CASSAVQGALSSYNEQFF,TGTGCCAGCAGCGCTGTACAGGGGGCGCTTAGCTCCTACAATGAGCAGTTCTTC,TRBD1,TRBV6-1,TRBJ2-1,once
CASSFDRSLTGTDYEQYF,TGTGCCAGCAGCTTCGACAGGTCTTTGACAGGAACAGACTACGAGCAGTACTTC,-,TRBV7-9,TRBJ2-7,few
CASAGPRGAGYTF,TGTGCCTCAGCGGGGCCCAGGGGGGCAGGCTACACCTTC,TRBD1,TRBV27,TRBJ1-2,-
CASSSFGQGFGEAFF,TGTGCCAGCAGTTCCTTCGGACAGGGTTTCGGTGAAGCTTTCTTT,TRBD1,TRBV28,TRBJ1-1,-
CASSPEEDRGNTGELFF,TGTGCCAGCAGCCCCGAGGAGGACAGGGGCAACACCGGGGAGCTGTTTTTT,TRBD1,TRBV7-2,TRBJ2-2,many
CASSFTSGSAEQFF,TGTGCCAGCAGCTTTACTAGCGGGTCTGCGGAGCAGTTCTTC,TRBD2,TRBV7-6,TRBJ2-1,many
CASSVVGEGLETQYF,TGTGCCAGCAGCGTTGTGGGAGAGGGGTTGGAAACGCAGTATTTT,-,TRBV7-9,TRBJ2-3,few
CASSLSPIGTTTDTQYF,TGTGCCAGCAGCTTATCCCCCATCGGGACAACGACAGATACGCAGTATTTT,-,TRBV7-8,TRBJ2-3,many
CASSYSRDEGYNEQFF,TGTGCCAGCAGTTACTCCCGGGACGAAGGCTACAATGAGCAGTTCTTC,-,TRBV6-2/TRBV6-3,TRBJ2-1,-
CASSPYTGGFEGTSLNSPLHF,TGTGCCAGCAGCCCATATACAGGGGGCTTTGAGGGTACCTCCTTGAATTCACCCCTCCACTTT,TRBD1,TRBV28,TRBJ1-6,-
CASALNRGLHEQYF,TGTGCCAGCGCTTTAAACAGGGGTCTCCACGAGCAGTACTTC,TRBD1,TRBV2,TRBJ2-7,few
CASSPGTSGVTTQYF,TGTGCCAGCAGTCCGGGGACTAGCGGGGTAACGACCCAGTACTTC,TRBD2,TRBV12-3/TRBV12-4,TRBJ2-5,-
CASRVGTYQKEETQYF,TGTGCCAGTAGGGTGGGAACCTATCAAAAGGAAGAGACCCAGTACTTC,-,TRBV19,TRBJ2-5,many
CASSFRLTVGKQFF,TGTGCCAGCAGTTTCAGGCTGACGGTTGGTAAGCAGTTCTTC,-,TRBV12-3/TRBV12-4,TRBJ2-1,-
CASSIDTHPTGLGYTF,TGTGCCAGTAGTATAGATACCCACCCCACGGGGCTCGGCTACACCTTC,-,TRBV19,TRBJ1-2,many
CASSSRRTRLGETQYF,TGTGCCAGCAGCTCTAGACGGACCAGACTTGGAGAGACCCAGTACTTC,-,TRBV11-2,TRBJ2-5,-
CASSLYPDTQYF,TGTGCCAGCAGTTTATACCCAGATACGCAGTATTTT,-,TRBV12-3/TRBV12-4,TRBJ2-3,-
CASRGLAGGRDEQFF,TGTGCCAGTAGGGGGTTAGCGGGGGGGCGAGATGAGCAGTTCTTC,TRBD2,TRBV19,TRBJ2-1,few
CASSPTTGMDTEAFF,TGTGCCAGCAGCCCCACAACAGGGATGGACACTGAAGCTTTCTTT,-,TRBV7-9,TRBJ1-1,-
CASSPTGGGLDTQYF,TGTGCCAGCAGCCCGACGGGCGGGGGGCTTGATACGCAGTATTTT,TRBD2,TRBV7-4,TRBJ2-3,-
CASSDRGIALSVLGETQYF,TGTGCCAGCAGCGACCGAGGGATTGCTCTCTCGGTTCTCGGGGAGACCCAGTACTTC,-,TRBV2,TRBJ2-5,few
CASSVGDRTTEAFF,TGTGCCAGCAGCGTAGGGGACAGGACGACTGAAGCTTTCTTT,TRBD1,TRBV9,TRBJ1-1,few
CASRGWTHGNQPQHF,TGTGCCAGCAGGGGGTGGACTCATGGCAATCAGCCCCAGCATTTT,-,TRBV12-3/TRBV12-4,TRBJ1-5,many
CASSDTSGGWDTGELFF,TGTGCCAGCAGTGATACCTCAGGGGGATGGGACACCGGGGAGCTGTTTTTT,TRBD1,TRBV6-1,TRBJ2-2,few
CSVKQGADTEAFF,TGCAGCGTTAAACAGGGGGCCGACACTGAAGCTTTCTTT,TRBD1,TRBV29-1,TRBJ1-1,few
CASSNERRLGTTQETQYF,TGTGCCAGCAGTAACGAGCGACGTCTGGGGACGACCCAAGAGACCCAGTACTTC,-,TRBV12-3/TRBV12-4,TRBJ2-5,-
CASTGINQPQHF,TGCGCCAGCACGGGGATCAATCAGCCCCAGCATTTT,-,TRBV10-1,TRBJ1-5,few
CASSNDGGAGNTIYF,TGTGCCAGCAGTAACGACGGGGGAGCTGGAAACACCATATATTTT,-,TRBV6-4,TRBJ1-3,-
CASSYSVTGQGKGYTF,TGTGCCAGCAGCTATTCCGTGACGGGACAGGGAAAAGGCTACACCTTC,TRBD1,TRBV6-5,TRBJ1-2,few
CASSSWGLAGQETQYF,TGTGCCAGTAGTTCCTGGGGACTAGCGGGGCAAGAGACCCAGTACTTC,TRBD2,TRBV19,TRBJ2-5,-
CASSLRQGNEQFF,TGTGCCAGCAGTTTACGACAGGGGAATGAGCAGTTCTTC,TRBD1,TRBV28,TRBJ2-1,many
CASNTGAIGELFF,TGTGCCAGCAACACAGGGGCCATCGGGGAGCTGTTTTTT,TRBD1,TRBV27,TRBJ2-2,-
CASSPSDSIYEQYF,TGTGCCAGCAGCCCGTCGGACAGTATCTACGAGCAGTACTTC,-,TRBV14,TRBJ2-7,many
CASSVGTGGAGTEAFF,TGTGCCAGCAGCGTCGGGACAGGGGGCGCGGGCACTGAAGCTTTCTTT,TRBD1,TRBV2,TRBJ1-1,-
CASSTLLENEQFF,TGTGCCAGTAGCACCCTGCTGGAAAATGAGCAGTTCTTC,-,TRBV19,TRBJ2-1,-